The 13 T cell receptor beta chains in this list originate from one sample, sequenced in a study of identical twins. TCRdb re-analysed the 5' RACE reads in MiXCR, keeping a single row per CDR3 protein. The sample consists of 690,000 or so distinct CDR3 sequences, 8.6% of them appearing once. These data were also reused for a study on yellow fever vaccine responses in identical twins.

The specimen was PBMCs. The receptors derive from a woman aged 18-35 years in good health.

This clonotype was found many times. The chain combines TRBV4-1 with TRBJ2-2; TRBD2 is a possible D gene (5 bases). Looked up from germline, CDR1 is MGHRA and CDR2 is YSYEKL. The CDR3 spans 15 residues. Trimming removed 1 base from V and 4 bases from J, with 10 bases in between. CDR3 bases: TGCGCCAGCAGCCAAGCGAGGGCGAGCACCGGGGAGCTGTTTTTT. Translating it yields CASSQARASTGELFF.

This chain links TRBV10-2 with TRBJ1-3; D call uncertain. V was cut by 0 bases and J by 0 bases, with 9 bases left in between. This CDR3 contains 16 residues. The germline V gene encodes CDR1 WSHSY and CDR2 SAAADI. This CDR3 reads CASSESPAGSGNTIYF. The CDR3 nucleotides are TGCGCCAGCAGTGAGTCTCCAGCAGGCTCTGGAAACACCATATATTTT.

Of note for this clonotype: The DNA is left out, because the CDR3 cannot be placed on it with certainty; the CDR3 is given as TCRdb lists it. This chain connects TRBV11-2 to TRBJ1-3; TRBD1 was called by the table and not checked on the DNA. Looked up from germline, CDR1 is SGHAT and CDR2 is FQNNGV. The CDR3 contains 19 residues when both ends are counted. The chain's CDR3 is CASSILSLRQAFFGNTIYF.

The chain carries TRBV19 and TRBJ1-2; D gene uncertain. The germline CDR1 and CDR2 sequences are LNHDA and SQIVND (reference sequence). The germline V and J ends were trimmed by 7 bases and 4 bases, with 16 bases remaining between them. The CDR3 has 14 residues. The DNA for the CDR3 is TGTGCCAGTAACCCTTCAAACGTGATCTATGGCTACACCTTC. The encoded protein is CASNPSNVIYGYTF.

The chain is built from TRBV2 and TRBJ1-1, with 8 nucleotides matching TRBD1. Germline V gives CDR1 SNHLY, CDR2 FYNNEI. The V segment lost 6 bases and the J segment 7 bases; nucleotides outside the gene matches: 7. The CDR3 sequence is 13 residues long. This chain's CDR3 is CASRPQGAVEAFF. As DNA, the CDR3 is TGTGCCAGCAGGCCCCAGGGGGCGGTTGAAGCTTTCTTT.

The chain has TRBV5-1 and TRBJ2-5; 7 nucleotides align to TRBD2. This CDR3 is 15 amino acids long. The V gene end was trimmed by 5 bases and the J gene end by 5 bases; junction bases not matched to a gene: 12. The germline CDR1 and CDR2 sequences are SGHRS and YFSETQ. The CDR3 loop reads CASRPAGTKGETQYF. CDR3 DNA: TGCGCCAGCAGACCGGCCGGGACTAAGGGTGAGACCCAGTACTTC.

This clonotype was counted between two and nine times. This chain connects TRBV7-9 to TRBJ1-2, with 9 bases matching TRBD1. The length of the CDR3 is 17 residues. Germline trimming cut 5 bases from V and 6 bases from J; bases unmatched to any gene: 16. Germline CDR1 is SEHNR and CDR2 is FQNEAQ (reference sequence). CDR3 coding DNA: TGTGCCAGCAGCCCTAGCGGAGGGACAGGGATATTCCATGGCTACACCTTC. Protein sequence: CASSPSGGTGIFHGYTF. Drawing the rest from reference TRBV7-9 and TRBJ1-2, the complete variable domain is DTGVSQNPRHKITKRGQNVTFRCDPISEHNRLYWYRQTLGQGPEFLTYFQNEAQLEKSRLLSDRFSAERPKGSFSTLEIQRTEQGDSAMYLCASSPSGGTGIFHGYTFGSGTRLTVV.

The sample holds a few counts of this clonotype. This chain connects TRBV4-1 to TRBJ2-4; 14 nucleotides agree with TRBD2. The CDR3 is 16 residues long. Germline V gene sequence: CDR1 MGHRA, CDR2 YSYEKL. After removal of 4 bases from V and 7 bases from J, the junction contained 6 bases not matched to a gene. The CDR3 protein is CASSPRLAGGTNIQYF. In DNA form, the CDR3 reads TGCGCCAGCAGCCCCCGACTAGCGGGGGGGACGAACATTCAGTACTTC.

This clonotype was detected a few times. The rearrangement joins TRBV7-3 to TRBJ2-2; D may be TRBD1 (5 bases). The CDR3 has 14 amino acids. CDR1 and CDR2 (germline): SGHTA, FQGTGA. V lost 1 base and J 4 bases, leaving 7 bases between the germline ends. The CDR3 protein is CASSLKGRTGELFF. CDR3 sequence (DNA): TGTGCCAGCAGCTTAAAGGGGCGCACCGGGGAGCTGTTTTTT.

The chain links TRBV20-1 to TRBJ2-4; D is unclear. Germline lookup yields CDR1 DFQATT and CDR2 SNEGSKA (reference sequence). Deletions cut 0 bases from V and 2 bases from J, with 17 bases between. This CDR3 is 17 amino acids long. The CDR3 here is CSARDNGPNPSKNIQYF. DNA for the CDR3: TGCAGTGCTAGAGATAATGGCCCAAACCCATCCAAAAACATTCAGTACTTC.

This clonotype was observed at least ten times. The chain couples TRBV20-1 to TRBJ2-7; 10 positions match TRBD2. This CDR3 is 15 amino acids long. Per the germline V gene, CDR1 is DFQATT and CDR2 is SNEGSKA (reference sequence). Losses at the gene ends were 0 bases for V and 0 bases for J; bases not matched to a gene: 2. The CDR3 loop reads CSARETSGTSYEQYF. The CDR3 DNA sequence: TGCAGTGCTAGAGAAACTAGCGGGACCTCCTACGAGCAGTACTTC.

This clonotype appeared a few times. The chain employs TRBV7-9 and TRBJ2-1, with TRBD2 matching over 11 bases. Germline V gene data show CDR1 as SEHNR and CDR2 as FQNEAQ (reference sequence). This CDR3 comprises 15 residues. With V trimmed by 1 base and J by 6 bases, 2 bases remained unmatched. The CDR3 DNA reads TGTGCCAGCAGCTTAGTAGCGGGAGGGTTCAATGAGCAGTTCTTC. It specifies CASSLVAGGFNEQFF.

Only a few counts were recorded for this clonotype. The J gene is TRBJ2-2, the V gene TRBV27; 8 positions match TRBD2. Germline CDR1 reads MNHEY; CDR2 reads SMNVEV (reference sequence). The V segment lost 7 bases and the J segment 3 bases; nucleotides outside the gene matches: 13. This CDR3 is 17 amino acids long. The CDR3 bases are TGTGCCAGCACCCCCCTCTTGGGCGGGAGGTACACCGGGGAGCTGTTTTTT. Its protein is CASTPLLGGRYTGELFF.